This T cell receptor beta chain was observed in a study of human T cells and chemical hapten exposure. The time point denotes: patch test 3, about 24 weeks after DPC sensitization. This sample's treatment: therapeutic diphenylcyclopropenone sensitization with weekly scalp DPC. Staff drew blood before applying each patch test. V gave up 6 bases and J gave up 5 bases; unmatched junction bases: 4. There are 14 residues in the CDR3. Germline V gene lookup returns CDR1 MGHDK and CDR2 SYGVNS. TCRdb re-analysed the RACE reads in MiXCR, keeping a single row per CDR3 protein. Here the sample spans 85,000 to 100,000 distinct CDR3 sequences, around 25% being singletons.

Sample: whole blood, taken in connection with sensitization to the hapten diphenylcyclopropenone (DPC). The clonotype originates from a man between 40 and 49 years old with alopecia areata. Some clones in this sample may be carry-over from other donors' samples. The chain is built from TRBV25-1 and TRBJ2-2, with 9 bases lining up with TRBD1. CDR3 residues: CASRGTGRTGELFF. CDR3 coding DNA: TGTGCCAGCAGGGGGACAGGGCGAACCGGGGAGCTGTTTTTT.